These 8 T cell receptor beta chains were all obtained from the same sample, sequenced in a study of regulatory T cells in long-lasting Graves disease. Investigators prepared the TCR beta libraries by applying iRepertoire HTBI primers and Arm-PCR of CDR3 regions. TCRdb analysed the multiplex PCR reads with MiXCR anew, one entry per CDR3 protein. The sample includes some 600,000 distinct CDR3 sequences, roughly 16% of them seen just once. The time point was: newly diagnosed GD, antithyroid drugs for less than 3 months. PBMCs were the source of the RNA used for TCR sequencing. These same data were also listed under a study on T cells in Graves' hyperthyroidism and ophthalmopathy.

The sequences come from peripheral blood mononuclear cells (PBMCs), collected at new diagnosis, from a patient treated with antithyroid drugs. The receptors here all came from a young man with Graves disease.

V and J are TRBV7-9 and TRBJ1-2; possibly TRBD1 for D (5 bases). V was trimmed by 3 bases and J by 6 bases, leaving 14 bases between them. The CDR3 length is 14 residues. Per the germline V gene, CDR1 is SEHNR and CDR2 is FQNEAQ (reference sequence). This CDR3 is CASSLIGGIDGYTF. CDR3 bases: TGTGCCAGCAGCTTGATCGGGGGGATTGATGGCTACACCTTC.

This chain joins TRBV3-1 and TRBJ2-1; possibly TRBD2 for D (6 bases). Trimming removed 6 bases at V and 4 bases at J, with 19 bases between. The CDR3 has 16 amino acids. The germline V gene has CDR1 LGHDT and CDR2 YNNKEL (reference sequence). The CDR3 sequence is CASSLFPGVSYNEQFF. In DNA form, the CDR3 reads TGTGCCAGCAGTCTATTCCCGGGGGTTTCGTACAATGAGCAGTTCTTC.

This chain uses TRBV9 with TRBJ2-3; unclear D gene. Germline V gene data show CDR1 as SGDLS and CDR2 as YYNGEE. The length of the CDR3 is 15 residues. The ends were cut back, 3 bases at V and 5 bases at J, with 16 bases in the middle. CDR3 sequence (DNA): TGTGCCAGCAGCGAAATGGGGATTGCGCAAGATACGCAGTATTTT. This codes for CASSEMGIAQDTQYF.

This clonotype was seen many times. The CDR3 bases are TGTGCCAGCAGCTCCCCCGGGGGGGCAGCTAACTATGGCTACACCTTC. Amino acids: CASSSPGGAANYGYTF. This chain uses TRBV7-9 with TRBJ1-2; a possible D gene is TRBD1 (6 bases). Deletions cut 4 bases from V and 0 bases from J, with 15 bases between. CDR1 SEHNR and CDR2 FQNEAQ come from the germline V gene (reference sequence). The CDR3 is made up of 16 amino acids.

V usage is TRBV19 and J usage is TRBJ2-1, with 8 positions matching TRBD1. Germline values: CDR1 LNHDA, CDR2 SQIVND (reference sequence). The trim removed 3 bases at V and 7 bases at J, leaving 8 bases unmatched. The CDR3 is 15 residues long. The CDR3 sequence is CASSITTGDWNEQFF. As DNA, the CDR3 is TGTGCCAGTAGTATTACGACAGGGGATTGGAATGAGCAGTTCTTC.

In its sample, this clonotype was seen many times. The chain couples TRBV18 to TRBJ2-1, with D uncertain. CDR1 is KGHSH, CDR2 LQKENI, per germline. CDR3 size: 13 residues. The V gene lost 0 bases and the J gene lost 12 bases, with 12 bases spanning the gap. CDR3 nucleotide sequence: TGTGCCAGCTCACCACCGATGGGTCTAGGGCAGTTCTTC. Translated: CASSPPMGLGQFF.

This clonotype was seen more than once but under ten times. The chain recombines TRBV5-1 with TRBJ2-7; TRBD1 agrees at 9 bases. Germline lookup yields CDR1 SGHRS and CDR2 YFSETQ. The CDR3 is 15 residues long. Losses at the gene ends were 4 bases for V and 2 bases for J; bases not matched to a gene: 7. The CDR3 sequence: CASSVLQGAAYEQYF. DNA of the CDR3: TGCGCCAGCAGCGTACTACAGGGGGCCGCCTACGAGCAGTACTTC.

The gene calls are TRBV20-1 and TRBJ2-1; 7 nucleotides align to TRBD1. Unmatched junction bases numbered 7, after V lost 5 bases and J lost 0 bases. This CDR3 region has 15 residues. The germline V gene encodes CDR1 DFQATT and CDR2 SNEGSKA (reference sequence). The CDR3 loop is CSAAGQASSYNEQFF. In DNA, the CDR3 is TGCAGTGCTGCCGGACAGGCGAGCTCCTACAATGAGCAGTTCTTC.